The 32 T cell receptor beta chains presented below share a single source sample, sequenced in a study of T cell changes during pregnancy in multiple sclerosis (dated by TCRdb to between 2018 and 2020). The library was obtained by the immunoSEQ multiplex PCR assay. TCRdb re-hosts the immuneACCESS table, in-frame sequences only. Its copies lack some clones; in the studies checked, an unresolved V gene accounts for under half of them, and the cause for the rest is not known. For this sample there are around 30,000 clones; about 93% appear just once. The ten biggest clones cover roughly 0.4% of the sample. The specimen comprised CD4+ T cells from peripheral blood mononuclear cells, sampled in the second trimester of pregnancy. These receptors were obtained from a female donor with multiple sclerosis, enrolled in a pregnancy study.

The chain carries TRBV4-3 and TRBJ2-1; D might be TRBD1 (6 bases). The CDR3 consists of 16 residues. The germline V and J ends were trimmed by 3 bases and 6 bases, with 18 bases remaining between them. Germline lookup yields CDR1 LGHNA and CDR2 YSLEER. CDR3 sequence: CASSHLSQGSGNEQFF. The CDR3 nucleotides are TGCGCCAGCAGCCACCTTAGCCAGGGGTCCGGCAATGAGCAGTTCTTC.

The count of this clone is one. The chain carries TRBV6-6 and TRBJ1-5; D not certain. V dropped 4 bases and J dropped 1 base, with 11 bases sitting between them. Germline lookup yields CDR1 MNHNY and CDR2 SVGAGI (reference sequence). CDR3 size: 15 residues. The CDR3 DNA is TGTGCCAGCAGTTCCGGTGGTTTGAGCAATCAGCCCCAGCATTTT. Protein: CASSSGGLSNQPQHF.

The chain recombines TRBV4-1 with TRBJ2-7, with D possibly TRBD1 on 5 matching bases. Germline assignment: CDR1 MGHRA and CDR2 YSYEKL. There are 14 residues in the CDR3. V gave up 1 base and J gave up 8 bases, with 15 bases separating them. The CDR3 sequence is CASSQGIGQGQQYF. The CDR3 DNA reads TGCGCCAGCAGCCAAGGAATCGGGCAGGGCCAGCAGTACTTC.

This sequence joins TRBV5-1 and TRBJ2-1; 8 bases are shared with TRBD1. V gave up 4 bases and J gave up 10 bases; unmatched junction bases: 10. Looked up from germline, CDR1 is SGHRS and CDR2 is YFSETQ. The CDR3 is 14 amino acids. The CDR3 here is CASSDGTGQREQFF. CDR3 coding DNA: TGCGCCAGCAGCGATGGGACAGGACAGCGGGAGCAGTTCTTC.

The rearrangement uses TRBV7-9 and TRBJ2-3, with D unclear. Per the germline V gene, CDR1 is SEHNR and CDR2 is FQNEAQ (reference sequence). The V and J ends lost 2 bases and 4 bases respectively, with 7 bases between them. There are 13 residues in the CDR3. The CDR3 loop is CASSLKSADTQYF. The CDR3, as DNA: TGTGCCAGCAGCTTAAAATCGGCAGATACGCAGTATTTT.

V gene TRBV6-5 combines with J gene TRBJ1-4, with 12 positions matching TRBD1. The CDR3 has 14 amino acids. V lost 6 bases and J lost 8; bases outside the gene matches: 4. Germline V gives CDR1 MNHEY, CDR2 SVGAGI. The CDR3 reads CASRGTGGYEKLFF. The CDR3 DNA follows: TGTGCCAGCAGGGGGACAGGGGGCTACGAAAAACTGTTTTTT.

The chain links TRBV5-6 to TRBJ2-7; unclear D gene. The germline gives CDR1 SGHDT, CDR2 YYEEEE. Trimming left V 1 base short and J 5 bases short, with 7 bases between. The CDR3 has 12 residues. The CDR3 coding sequence is TGTGCCAGCAGCTTGAGAGGCCACGAGCAGTACTTC. It translates to CASSLRGHEQYF. The full variable domain, in which reference TRBV5-6 and TRBJ2-7 provide the parts outside the CDR3, is DAGVTQSPTHLIKTRGQQVTLRCSPKSGHDTVSWYQQALGQGPQFIFQYYEEEERQRGNFPDRFSGHQFPNYSSELNVNALLLGDSALYLCASSLRGHEQYFGPGTRLTVT.

This clone was detected only once. This chain connects TRBV11-2 to TRBJ2-4, with 7 bases matching TRBD2. The CDR3 is 18 residues long. The ends lost 4 bases at V and 0 bases at J; junction bases unmatched: 12. From germline, CDR1 is SGHAT and CDR2 FQNNGV. This chain's CDR3 is CASSSRSGTYVAKNIQYF. The CDR3 region has the DNA TGTGCCAGCAGCTCCCGGAGCGGGACCTACGTAGCCAAAAACATTCAGTACTTC.

The chain carries TRBV5-1 and TRBJ1-3; D is possibly TRBD1 (5 bases). The CDR3 is 17 amino acids. Germline V lookup: CDR1 SGHRS, CDR2 YFSETQ. Deletions cut 0 bases from V and 1 base from J, with 14 bases between. CDR3 sequence: CASSLGSGGSSGNTIYF. CDR3 nucleotide sequence: TGCGCCAGCAGCTTGGGATCCGGGGGATCGTCTGGAAACACCATATATTTT.

This chain connects TRBV15 to TRBJ2-5, with D tentatively TRBD1 (6 bases). This CDR3 region has 18 residues. V shed 0 bases and J shed 2 bases, with 19 bases lying between them. Germline CDR1 is LNHNV and CDR2 is YYDKDF (reference sequence). The CDR3 DNA reads TGTGCCACCAGCAGAGATTTTATGACAGGAGACAATCAAGAGACCCAGTACTTC. Protein sequence: CATSRDFMTGDNQETQYF.

The gene calls are TRBV7-6 and TRBJ2-2, with 9 nucleotides matching TRBD2. Trimming removed 0 bases from V and 5 bases from J; junction bases left unmatched: 1. Germline loops: CDR1 SGHVS, CDR2 FNYEAQ. This CDR3 has 15 amino acids. This chain's CDR3 is CASSLAAGGTGELFF. CDR3 DNA: TGTGCCAGCAGCTTAGCCGCGGGGGGGACCGGGGAGCTGTTTTTT.

The CDR3 nucleotides read TGTGCCACCAGCAGAGACGGGAGCTCCTACGAGCAGTACTTC. Protein product: CATSRDGSSYEQYF. This chain links TRBV15 with TRBJ2-7; the D gene is possibly TRBD2 (6 bases). CDR1 is LNHNV and CDR2 is YYDKDF in the germline V gene (reference sequence). CDR3 length: 14 residues. Trimming took off 0 bases at V and 0 bases at J, with 6 bases between the two ends. The full variable domain, in which reference TRBV15 and TRBJ2-7 provide the parts outside the CDR3, is DAMVIQNPRYQVTQFGKPVTLSCSQTLNHNVMYWYQQKSSQAPKLLFHYYDKDFNNEADTPDNFQSRRPNTSFCFLDIRSPGLGDTAMYLCATSRDGSSYEQYFGPGTRLTVT.

The rearrangement uses TRBV11-2 and TRBJ1-2, with a tentative D call TRBD1 (6 bases). V dropped 4 bases and J dropped 6 bases, with 15 bases sitting between them. This CDR3 has 14 residues. Germline CDR1 is SGHAT and CDR2 is FQNNGV. Written as DNA, the CDR3 is TGTGCCAGCAGCTCATTGCGGGGGCGCGATGGCTACACCTTC. Translation: CASSSLRGRDGYTF. Filled out from reference TRBV11-2 and TRBJ1-2, the complete variable domain reads EAGVAQSPRYKIIEKRQSVAFWCNPISGHATLYWYQQILGQGPKLLIQFQNNGVVDDSQLPKDRFSAERLKGVDSTLKIQPAKLEDSAVYLCASSSLRGRDGYTFGSGTRLTVV.

The chain uses TRBV5-1 and TRBJ2-3; 8 bases are shared with TRBD2. After removal of 4 bases from V and 1 base from J, the junction contained 11 bases not matched to a gene. Germline V CDR1 and CDR2: SGHRS, YFSETQ. This CDR3 spans 17 amino acids. CDR3 nucleotides: TGCGCCAGCAGCGTCCGGGGGGGGGCAATAGGCACAGATACGCAGTATTTT. Translating gives CASSVRGGAIGTDTQYF.

The J gene is TRBJ2-7, the V gene TRBV19; 9 bases map to TRBD1. The CDR3 loop spans 16 amino acids. V shed 8 bases, J shed 4 bases, and the junction held 15 bases outside the gene matches. CDR1 is LNHDA, CDR2 SQIVND, per germline (reference sequence). The chain's CDR3 is CASHPGTGTGSYEQYF. The CDR3 nucleotides are TGTGCCAGTCACCCCGGTACCGGGACAGGGAGTTACGAGCAGTACTTC.

The V gene is TRBV9, the J gene TRBJ2-7; D possibly corresponds to TRBD1 (5 bases). The V end lost 4 bases, the J end lost 3 bases, and 14 bases lay between the germline ends. Germline CDR1 is SGDLS and CDR2 is YYNGEE. This CDR3 has 14 amino acids. CDR3 coding DNA: TGTGCCAGCAGCCCCAGGGTGACTGACTACGAGCAGTACTTC. Translating it yields CASSPRVTDYEQYF.

The chain recombines TRBV27 with TRBJ1-5; tentative D call: TRBD1 (6 bases). The CDR3 is made up of 15 amino acids. CDR1 is MNHEY, CDR2 SMNVEV, per germline (reference sequence). V dropped 2 bases and J dropped 7 bases, with 15 bases sitting between them. CDR3 in DNA: TGTGCCAGCAGTTTAAGTGGGGGCACGGGGCAGCCCCAGCATTTT. Its translation is CASSLSGGTGQPQHF.

The chain carries TRBV19 and TRBJ1-2, with a weak D call TRBD1 (6 bases). Trimming left V 5 bases short and J 0 bases short, with 19 bases between. The CDR3 sequence is 17 residues long. The germline V gene encodes CDR1 LNHDA and CDR2 SQIVND (reference sequence). CDR3 DNA: TGTGCCAGTAGTCAAAACAGGGTTCGGCGAGCTAACTATGGCTACACCTTC. Protein sequence: CASSQNRVRRANYGYTF.

V is TRBV15 and J is TRBJ1-1, with D possibly TRBD1 on 5 matching bases. CDR3 length equals 13 residues. Trimming left V 3 bases short and J 7 bases short, with 12 bases between. Germline CDR1 reads LNHNV; CDR2 reads YYDKDF (reference sequence). CDR3 region: CATSRGQGGEAFF. CDR3 DNA: TGTGCCACCAGCAGGGGGCAGGGCGGTGAAGCTTTCTTT.

V and J are TRBV7-8 and TRBJ2-3; TRBD2 aligns across 10 bases. Germline V gene data show CDR1 as SGHVS and CDR2 as FQNEAQ. After removal of 3 bases from V and 1 base from J, the junction contained 4 bases not matched to a gene. The CDR3 has 16 residues. In DNA form, the CDR3 reads TGTGCCAGCAGCTTCTATACTAGCGGGGGCACAGATACGCAGTATTTT. Its translation: CASSFYTSGGTDTQYF.

This chain links TRBV7-6 with TRBJ2-3; 8 nucleotides align to TRBD2. V lost 2 bases to trimming and J lost 5 bases; unmatched junction nucleotides: 6. This CDR3 comprises 15 residues. Germline assignment: CDR1 SGHVS and CDR2 FNYEAQ. Here the CDR3 reads CASSLNGRALDTQYF. For the CDR3, the DNA is TGTGCCAGCAGCTTAAACGGGAGGGCCCTAGATACGCAGTATTTT.

V is TRBV10-3 and J is TRBJ2-3, with D perhaps TRBD1 (6 bases). The germline V and J ends were trimmed by 6 bases and 3 bases, with 13 bases remaining between them. This CDR3 spans 14 amino acids. Per the germline V gene, CDR1 is ENHRY and CDR2 is SYGVKD. The CDR3 here is CAISRGDGTDTQYF. The CDR3 coding sequence is TGTGCCATCAGCAGGGGAGATGGGACAGATACGCAGTATTTT.

J is TRBJ1-5 and V is TRBV28; the match to TRBD1 covers 7 bases. V was pared by 3 bases and J by 7 bases, with 6 bases of the junction left unmatched. CDR1 is MDHEN, CDR2 SYDVKM, per germline. The CDR3 contains 14 residues. As DNA, the CDR3 is TGTGCCAGCAGTTTGGGACAGTCTCGACAGCCCCAGCATTTT. This translates into CASSLGQSRQPQHF.

J is TRBJ2-7 and V is TRBV5-1, with TRBD1 matching over 12 bases. This CDR3 region has 17 residues. Germline V lookup: CDR1 SGHRS, CDR2 YFSETQ. Trimming took 5 bases from V and 2 from J; bases not matched to a gene: 11. This CDR3 reads CASRAGTGGVFAYEQYF. CDR3 bases: TGCGCCAGCAGGGCCGGGACAGGGGGCGTTTTCGCCTACGAGCAGTACTTC.

The chain recombines TRBV5-1 with TRBJ2-3; D call uncertain. Trimming took off 4 bases at V and 6 bases at J, with 15 bases between the two ends. There are 14 residues in the CDR3. Germline V gives CDR1 SGHRS, CDR2 YFSETQ. The CDR3 region has the DNA TGCGCCAGCAGCCCCGTAACGGGTTCGGATACGCAGTATTTT. It yields the protein CASSPVTGSDTQYF. Together with reference TRBV5-1 and TRBJ2-3, the CDR3 gives the full variable domain: KAGVTQTPRYLIKTRGQQVTLSCSPISGHRSVSWYQQTPGQGLQFLFEYFSETQRNKGNFPGRFSGRQFSNSRSEMNVSTLELGDSALYLCASSPVTGSDTQYFGPGTRLTVL.

This chain joins TRBV5-1 and TRBJ1-1; 7 nucleotides line up with TRBD1. Germline V gene sequence: CDR1 SGHRS, CDR2 YFSETQ. V lost 1 base and J lost 3; bases outside the gene matches: 3. CDR3 length equals 14 residues. CDR3 bases: TGCGCCAGCAGCTTGACAGGGGTGCACACTGAAGCTTTCTTT. This translates into CASSLTGVHTEAFF.

This clone has only one observation. V gene TRBV18 combines with J gene TRBJ2-3, with 7 bases identical to TRBD2. Germline V CDR1 and CDR2: KGHSH, LQKENI. CDR3 length: 16 amino acids. The junction had 7 bases not matched to a gene; V was cut back by 1 base and J by 3 bases. The CDR3 loop is CASSPLAGRGTDTQYF. DNA for the CDR3: TGTGCCAGCTCACCACTAGCGGGTAGAGGGACAGATACGCAGTATTTT.

This chain uses TRBV2 with TRBJ1-5; 9 nucleotides agree with TRBD1. The junction had 3 bases not matched to a gene; V was cut back by 1 base and J by 5 bases. CDR1 and CDR2 from the germline V gene are SNHLY and FYNNEI. There are 15 residues in the CDR3. Here the CDR3 reads CASSEGTGAHQPQHF. The CDR3 bases are TGTGCCAGCAGTGAAGGGACAGGGGCCCATCAGCCCCAGCATTTT.

The chain combines TRBV19 with TRBJ1-5, with TRBD1 matching 11 bases. The CDR3 has 16 amino acids. Germline CDR1 reads LNHDA; CDR2 reads SQIVND (reference sequence). Trimming removed 6 bases from V and 5 bases from J; junction bases left unmatched: 9. In nucleotides, the CDR3 is TGTGCCAGTAGCCCCTTGGACAGGGGGCATGATCAGCCCCAGCATTTT. Translation gives CASSPLDRGHDQPQHF.

The chain carries TRBV7-9 and TRBJ2-6, with D possibly TRBD1 on 6 matching bases. CDR1 SEHNR and CDR2 FQNEAQ come from the germline V gene (reference sequence). The V end was cut by 4 bases, the J end by 0 bases, with 10 bases between. The CDR3 covers 16 residues. In DNA form, the CDR3 reads TGTGCCAGCAGCTCAGGGGCCCGCTCTGGGGCCAACGTCCTGACTTTC. Its translation is CASSSGARSGANVLTF. Combining the CDR3 with reference TRBV7-9 and TRBJ2-6 gives the whole variable domain DTGVSQNPRHKITKRGQNVTFRCDPISEHNRLYWYRQTLGQGPEFLTYFQNEAQLEKSRLLSDRFSAERPKGSFSTLEIQRTEQGDSAMYLCASSSGARSGANVLTFGAGSRLTVL.

This chain uses TRBV19 with TRBJ2-2; 12 bases map to TRBD2. Trimming at V came to 3 bases and at J to 3 bases, leaving 5 bases not matched to a gene. This CDR3 has 17 residues. Germline V lookup: CDR1 LNHDA, CDR2 SQIVND (reference sequence). CDR3 in DNA: TGTGCCAGTAGTATCTTACTAGCGGGAGGAGACACCGGGGAGCTGTTTTTT. Protein: CASSILLAGGDTGELFF.

The J gene is TRBJ1-5, the V gene TRBV4-2; no clear D gene. The CDR3 length is 15 residues. The germline CDR1 and CDR2 sequences are LGHNA and YNFKEQ. The V end lost 0 bases, the J end lost 0 bases, and 6 bases lay between the germline ends. Written as DNA, the CDR3 is TGTGCCAGCAGCCAAGACGGGAGTAGCAATCAGCCCCAGCATTTT. It yields the protein CASSQDGSSNQPQHF.